Included here is one TCR beta chain sequence, with context. What it binds is unknown. The data are from a study of cytomegalovirus exposure and HLA in healthy donors. Study conclusions and caveats: There were reportedly fewer N-insertions in an Asian-associated ancestry cluster than the approximately 630-donor mean, in a later analysis. An apparent linkage of common viral pathogens to several of the most significant clusters emerged in a later analysis.

In the PCR, 60 Vbeta and 13 Jbeta primers were used. The protocol was immunoSEQ multiplex PCR, while the TCRdb copy is restricted to in-frame clones and leaves out a portion. The repertoire holds about 120,000 clones, roughly 9% seen once, with around 6% in the top ten. The CDR3 consists of 13 residues. Germline V gives CDR1 LNHDA, CDR2 SQIVND (reference sequence). V lost 8 bases and J 4 bases, leaving 14 bases between the germline ends. The chain employs TRBV19 and TRBJ1-2; no reliable D call. Sequencing was done on a sample of PBMCs. The clonotype comes from a woman aged 40 to 49 in good health and CMV-seropositive. In nucleotides, the CDR3 is TGTGCCAGTTACCCGGGAGTCCTCTATGGCTACACCTTC. It specifies CASYPGVLYGYTF.